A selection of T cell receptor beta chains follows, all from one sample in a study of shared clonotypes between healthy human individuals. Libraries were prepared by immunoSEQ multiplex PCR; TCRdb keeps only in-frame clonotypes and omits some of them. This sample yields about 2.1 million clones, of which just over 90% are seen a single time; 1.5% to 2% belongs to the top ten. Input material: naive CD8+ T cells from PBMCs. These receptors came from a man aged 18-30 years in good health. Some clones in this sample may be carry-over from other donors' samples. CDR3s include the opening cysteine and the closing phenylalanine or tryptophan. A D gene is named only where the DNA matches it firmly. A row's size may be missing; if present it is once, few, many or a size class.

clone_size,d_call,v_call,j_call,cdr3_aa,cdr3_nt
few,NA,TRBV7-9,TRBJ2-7,CASSPRDGIYEQYF,TGTGCCAGCAGCCCCCGGGACGGCATCTACGAGCAGTACTTC
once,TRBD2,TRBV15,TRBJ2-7,CATSRDKIAGGEQYF,TGTGCCACCAGCAGAGATAAGATAGCGGGAGGCGAGCAGTACTTC
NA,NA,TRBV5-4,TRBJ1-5,CASSPDRDQPQHF,TGTGCCAGCAGCCCTGACCGGGATCAGCCCCAGCATTTT
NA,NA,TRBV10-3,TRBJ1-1,CAISATVMNTEAFF,TGTGCCATCAGTGCGACAGTTATGAACACTGAAGCTTTCTTT
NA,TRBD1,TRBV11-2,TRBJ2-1,CASSFGTGLNEQFF,TGTGCCAGCAGCTTCGGGACAGGGTTAAATGAGCAGTTCTTC
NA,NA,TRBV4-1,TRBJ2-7,CASSQVPGPLMEQYF,TGCGCCAGCAGCCAAGTCCCGGGACCGCTAATGGAGCAGTACTTC
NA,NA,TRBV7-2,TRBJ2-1,CASSSPQLDSYNEQFF,TGTGCCAGCAGCTCCCCCCAACTCGACTCCTACAATGAGCAGTTCTTC
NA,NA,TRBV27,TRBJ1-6,CASWPLGSYNSPLHF,TGTGCCAGCTGGCCTTTAGGATCCTATAATTCACCCCTCCACTTT
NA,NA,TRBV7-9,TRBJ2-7,CASSLAQGFDEQYF,TGTGCCAGCAGCTTAGCACAGGGATTCGACGAGCAGTACTTC
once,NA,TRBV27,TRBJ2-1,CASSSGGLGTYNEQFF,TGTGCCAGCAGTTCTGGAGGCTTAGGCACTTACAATGAGCAGTTCTTC
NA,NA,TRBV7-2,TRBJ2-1,CASSLSEVERFF,TGTGCCAGCAGCCTTAGCGAGGTTGAACGGTTCTTC
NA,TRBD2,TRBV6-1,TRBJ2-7,CASSGGLTVAGLTYEQYF,TGTGCCAGCAGTGGGGGATTAACAGTGGCGGGACTAACCTACGAGCAGTACTTC
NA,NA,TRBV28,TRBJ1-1,CASSTSYRDTEAFF,TGTGCCAGCAGTACCTCCTACCGCGACACTGAAGCTTTCTTT
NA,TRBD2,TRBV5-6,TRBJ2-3,CASSLGAGGDDTQYF,TGTGCCAGCAGCTTGGGAGCGGGGGGTGACGATACGCAGTATTTT
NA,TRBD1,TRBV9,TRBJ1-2,CASSVQDRAFDYGYTF,TGTGCCAGCAGCGTACAGGACAGGGCATTTGACTATGGCTACACCTTC
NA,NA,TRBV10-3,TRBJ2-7,CAISDLNFYEQYF,TGTGCCATCAGTGACTTGAATTTCTACGAGCAGTACTTC
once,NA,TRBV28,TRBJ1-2,CASTPAINRSYGYTF,TGTGCCAGCACCCCCGCTATTAATCGGAGCTATGGCTACACCTTC
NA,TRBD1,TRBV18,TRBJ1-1,CASSRDRLTGNTEAFF,TGTGCCAGCTCCCGGGACAGGCTGACAGGAAACACTGAAGCTTTCTTT
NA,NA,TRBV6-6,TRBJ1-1,CASSGVNTEAFF,TGTGCCAGCTCGGGGGTGAACACTGAAGCTTTCTTT
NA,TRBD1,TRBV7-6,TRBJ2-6,CASSLARDRLSGANVLTF,TGTGCCAGCAGCTTAGCACGGGACAGGCTCTCTGGGGCCAACGTCCTGACTTTC
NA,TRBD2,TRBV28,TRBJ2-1,CASISTGLNNEQFF,TGTGCCAGCATCAGCACGGGACTAAACAATGAGCAGTTCTTC
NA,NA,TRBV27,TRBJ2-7,CASSILGREQYF,NA